This paragraph reports one TCR beta chain. This specimen comes from a study of blood T cell repertoires in COVID-19. The length of the CDR3 is 15 residues. V gave up 2 bases and J gave up 3 bases, with 11 bases separating them. CDR1 and CDR2 from the germline V gene are MNHEY and SVGEGT. Only in-frame clones appear in the TCRdb table, and some are missing; sequencing was by immunoSEQ multiplex PCR. The sample holds some 88,000 clones; roughly nine tenths are singletons and the top ten take about 1.7%. The TCR sequence derives from a human donor with active COVID-19. The donor label of this sample is uncertain. The gene calls are TRBV6-2 or TRBV6-3 and TRBJ1-5; no clear D gene. Material: peripheral blood. CDR3 nucleotides: TGTGCCAGCAGTTACAGACGGGAGCACAATCAGCCCCAGCATTTT. Protein: CASSYRREHNQPQHF.